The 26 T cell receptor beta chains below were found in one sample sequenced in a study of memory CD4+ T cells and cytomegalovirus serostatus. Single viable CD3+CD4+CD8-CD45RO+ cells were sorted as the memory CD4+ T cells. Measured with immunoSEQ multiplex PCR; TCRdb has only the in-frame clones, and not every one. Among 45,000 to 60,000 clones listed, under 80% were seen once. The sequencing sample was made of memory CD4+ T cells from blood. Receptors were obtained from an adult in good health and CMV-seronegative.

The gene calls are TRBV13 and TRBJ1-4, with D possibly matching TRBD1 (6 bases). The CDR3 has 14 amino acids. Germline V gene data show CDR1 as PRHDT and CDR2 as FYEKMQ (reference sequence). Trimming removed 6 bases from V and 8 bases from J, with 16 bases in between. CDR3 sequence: CASSLRGTVEKLFF. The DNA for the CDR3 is TGTGCCAGCAGTCTGAGGGGGACGGTGGAAAAACTGTTTTTT.

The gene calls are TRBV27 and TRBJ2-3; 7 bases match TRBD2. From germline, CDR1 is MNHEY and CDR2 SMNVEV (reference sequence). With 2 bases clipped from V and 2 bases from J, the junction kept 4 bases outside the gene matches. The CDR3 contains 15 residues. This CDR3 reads CASSLGTSVTDTQYF. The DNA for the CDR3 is TGTGCCAGCAGTTTAGGAACTAGCGTCACAGATACGCAGTATTTT.

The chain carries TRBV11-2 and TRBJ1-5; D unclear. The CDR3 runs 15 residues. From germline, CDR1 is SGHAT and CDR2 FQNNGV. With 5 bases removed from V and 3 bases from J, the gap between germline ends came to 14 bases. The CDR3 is CASSTFGGDNQPQHF. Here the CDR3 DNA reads TGTGCCAGCAGCACCTTTGGTGGGGACAATCAGCCCCAGCATTTT.

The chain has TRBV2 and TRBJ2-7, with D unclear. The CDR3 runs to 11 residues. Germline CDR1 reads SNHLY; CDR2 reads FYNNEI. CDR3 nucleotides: TGTGCCAGCAGTGAACCGCAGCACCTTACGGTC. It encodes CASSEPQHLTV.

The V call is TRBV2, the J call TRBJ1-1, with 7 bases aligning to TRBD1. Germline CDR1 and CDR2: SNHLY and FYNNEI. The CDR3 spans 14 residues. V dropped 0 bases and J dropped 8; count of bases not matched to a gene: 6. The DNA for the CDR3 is TGTGCCAGCAGTGAAGCGCTTACACAGGGGGAAGCTTTCTTT. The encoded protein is CASSEALTQGEAFF.

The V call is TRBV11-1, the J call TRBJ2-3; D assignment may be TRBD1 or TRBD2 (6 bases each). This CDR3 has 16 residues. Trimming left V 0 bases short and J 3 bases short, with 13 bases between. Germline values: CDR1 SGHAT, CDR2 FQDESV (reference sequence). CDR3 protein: CASSLAGGDPTDTQYF. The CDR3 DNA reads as TGTGCCAGCAGCTTAGCGGGGGGCGACCCTACAGATACGCAGTATTTT.

The CDR3 spells CASSYGRADYGYTF. As DNA, the CDR3 is TGTGCCAGCAGTTACGGACGGGCGGACTATGGCTACACCTTC. The V call is TRBV6-5, the J call TRBJ1-2; no definite D call. V dropped 2 bases and J dropped 3 bases, with 10 bases sitting between them. This CDR3 is 14 amino acids long. Germline V gives CDR1 MNHEY, CDR2 SVGAGI.

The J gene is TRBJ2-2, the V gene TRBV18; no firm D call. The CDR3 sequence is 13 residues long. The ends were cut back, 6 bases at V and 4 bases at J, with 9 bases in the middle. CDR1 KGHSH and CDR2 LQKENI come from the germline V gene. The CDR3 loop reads CASSRTGTGELFF. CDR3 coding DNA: TGTGCCAGCTCGAGGACGGGCACCGGGGAGCTGTTTTTT.

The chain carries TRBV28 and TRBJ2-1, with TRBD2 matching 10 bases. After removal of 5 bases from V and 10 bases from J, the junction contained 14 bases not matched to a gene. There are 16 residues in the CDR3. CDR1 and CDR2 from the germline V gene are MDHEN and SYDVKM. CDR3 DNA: TGTGCCAGCAGTCCAGCGGGTCTAGCGGGAGCCGGAGAGCAGTTCTTC. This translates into CASSPAGLAGAGEQFF.

The CDR3 sequence: CASSLTGGYNQPQHF. The CDR3 coding sequence is TGTGCCAGCAGTTTGACAGGGGGCTACAATCAGCCCCAGCATTTT. The J gene is TRBJ1-5, the V gene TRBV27, with TRBD1 matching 10 bases. Germline lookup yields CDR1 MNHEY and CDR2 SMNVEV (reference sequence). The trim removed 3 bases at V and 3 bases at J, leaving 2 bases unmatched. This CDR3 has 15 residues.

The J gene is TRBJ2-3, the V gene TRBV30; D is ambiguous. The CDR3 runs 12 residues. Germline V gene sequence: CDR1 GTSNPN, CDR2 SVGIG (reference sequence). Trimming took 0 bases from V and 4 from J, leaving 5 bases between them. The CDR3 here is CAWSVLPDTQYF. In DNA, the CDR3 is TGTGCCTGGAGTGTACTTCCAGATACGCAGTATTTT.

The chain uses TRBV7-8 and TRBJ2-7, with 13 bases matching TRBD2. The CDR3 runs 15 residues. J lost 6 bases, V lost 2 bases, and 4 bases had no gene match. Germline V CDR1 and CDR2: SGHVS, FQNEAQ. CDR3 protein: CASSLSRTSGSEQYF. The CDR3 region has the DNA TGTGCCAGCAGCTTATCTCGGACTAGCGGGAGCGAGCAGTACTTC.

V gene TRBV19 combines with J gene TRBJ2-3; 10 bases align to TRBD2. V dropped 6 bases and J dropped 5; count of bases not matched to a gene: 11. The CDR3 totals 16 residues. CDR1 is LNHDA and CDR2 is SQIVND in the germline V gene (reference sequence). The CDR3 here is CASSRFLAGVEDTQYF. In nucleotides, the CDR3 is TGTGCCAGTAGCCGGTTTCTAGCGGGAGTTGAAGATACGCAGTATTTT.

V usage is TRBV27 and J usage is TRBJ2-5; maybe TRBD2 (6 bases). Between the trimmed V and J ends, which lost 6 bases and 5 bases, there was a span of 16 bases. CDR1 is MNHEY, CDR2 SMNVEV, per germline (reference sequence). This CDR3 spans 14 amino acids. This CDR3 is CASSRTSAGETQYF. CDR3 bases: TGTGCCAGCAGCAGGACTTCCGCGGGGGAGACCCAGTACTTC.

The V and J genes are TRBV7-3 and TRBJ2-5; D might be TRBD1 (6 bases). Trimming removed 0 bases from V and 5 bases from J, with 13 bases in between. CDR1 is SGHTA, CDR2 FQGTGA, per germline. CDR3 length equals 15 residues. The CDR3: CASSLTMGAQETQYF. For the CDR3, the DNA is TGTGCCAGCAGCTTAACAATGGGGGCTCAGGAGACCCAGTACTTC.

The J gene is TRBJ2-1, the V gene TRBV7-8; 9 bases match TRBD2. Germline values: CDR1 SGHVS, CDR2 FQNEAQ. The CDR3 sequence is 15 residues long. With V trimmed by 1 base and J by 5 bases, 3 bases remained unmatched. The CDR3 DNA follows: TGTGCCAGCAGCTTAGTAGCGGGAGTAAACAATGAGCAGTTCTTC. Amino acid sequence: CASSLVAGVNNEQFF.

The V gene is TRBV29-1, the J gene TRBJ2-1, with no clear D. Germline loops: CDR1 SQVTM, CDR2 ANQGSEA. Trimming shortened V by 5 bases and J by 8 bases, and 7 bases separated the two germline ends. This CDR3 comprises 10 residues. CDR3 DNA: TGCAGCGTTTATGGGTATGAGCAGTTCTTC. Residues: CSVYGYEQFF.

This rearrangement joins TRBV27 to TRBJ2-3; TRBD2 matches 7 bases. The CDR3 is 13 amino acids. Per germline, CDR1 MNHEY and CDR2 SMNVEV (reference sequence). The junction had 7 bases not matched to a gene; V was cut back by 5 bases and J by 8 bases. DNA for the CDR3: TGTGCCAGCAGTCCCCCTAGCGGCGGTACGCAGTATTTT. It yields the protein CASSPPSGGTQYF.

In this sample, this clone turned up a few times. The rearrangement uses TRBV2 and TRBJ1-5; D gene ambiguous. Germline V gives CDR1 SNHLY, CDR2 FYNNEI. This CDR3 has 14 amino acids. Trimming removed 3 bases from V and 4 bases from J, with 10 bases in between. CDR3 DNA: TGTGCCAGCAGTGACGAAAGGCCTAATCAGCCCCAGCATTTT. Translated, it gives CASSDERPNQPQHF.

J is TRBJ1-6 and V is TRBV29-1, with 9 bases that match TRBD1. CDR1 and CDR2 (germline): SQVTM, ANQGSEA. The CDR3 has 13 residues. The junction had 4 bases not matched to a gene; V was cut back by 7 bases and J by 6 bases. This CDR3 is CSARDRANSPLHF. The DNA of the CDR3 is TGCAGCGCCAGGGACAGGGCTAATTCACCCCTCCACTTT.

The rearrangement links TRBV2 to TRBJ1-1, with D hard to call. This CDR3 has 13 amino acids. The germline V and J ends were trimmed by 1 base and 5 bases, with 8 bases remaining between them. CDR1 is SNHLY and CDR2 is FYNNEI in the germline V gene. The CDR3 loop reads CASSEGGGTEAFF. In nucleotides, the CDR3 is TGTGCCAGCAGTGAAGGGGGAGGGACTGAAGCTTTCTTT.

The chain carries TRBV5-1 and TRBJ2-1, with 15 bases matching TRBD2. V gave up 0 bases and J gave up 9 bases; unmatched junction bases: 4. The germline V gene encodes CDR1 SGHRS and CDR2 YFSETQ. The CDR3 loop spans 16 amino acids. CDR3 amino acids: CASSLEVGLAGGEQFF. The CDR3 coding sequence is TGCGCCAGCAGCTTGGAAGTGGGACTAGCGGGAGGTGAGCAGTTCTTC.

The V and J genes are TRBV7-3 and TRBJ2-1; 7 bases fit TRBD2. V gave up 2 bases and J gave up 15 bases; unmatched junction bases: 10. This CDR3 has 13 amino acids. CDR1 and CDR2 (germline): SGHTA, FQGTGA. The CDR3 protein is CASSLGLADYLFF. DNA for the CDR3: TGTGCCAGCAGCTTAGGCCTAGCGGACTACCTGTTCTTC.

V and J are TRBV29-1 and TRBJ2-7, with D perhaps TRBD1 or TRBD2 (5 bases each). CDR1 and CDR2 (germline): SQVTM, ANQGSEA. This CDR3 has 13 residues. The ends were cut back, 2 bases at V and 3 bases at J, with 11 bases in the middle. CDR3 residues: CSVEWGPNYEQYF. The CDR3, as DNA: TGCAGCGTTGAATGGGGACCAAACTACGAGCAGTACTTC.

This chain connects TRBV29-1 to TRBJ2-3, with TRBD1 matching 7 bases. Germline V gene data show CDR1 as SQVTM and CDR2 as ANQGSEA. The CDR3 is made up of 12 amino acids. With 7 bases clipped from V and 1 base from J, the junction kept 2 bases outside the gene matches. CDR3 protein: CSADRGTDTQYF. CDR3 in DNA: TGCAGCGCCGACAGGGGCACAGATACGCAGTATTTT.

The chain's CDR3 is CASSLLGRRNTEAFF. Written as DNA, the CDR3 is TGTGCCAGCAGCCTTCTCGGACGGCGGAACACTGAAGCTTTCTTT. This sequence joins TRBV5-4 and TRBJ1-1; no definite D call. Trimming cost V 4 bases and J 1 base, with 14 bases left between them. This CDR3 comprises 15 residues. Per germline, CDR1 SGHNT and CDR2 YYREEE (reference sequence). Variable domain in full (rest from reference TRBV5-4 and TRBJ1-1): ETGVTQSPTHLIKTRGQQVTLRCSSQSGHNTVSWYQQALGQGPQFIFQYYREEENGRGNFPPRFSGLQFPNYSSELNVNALELDDSALYLCASSLLGRRNTEAFFGQGTRLTVV.